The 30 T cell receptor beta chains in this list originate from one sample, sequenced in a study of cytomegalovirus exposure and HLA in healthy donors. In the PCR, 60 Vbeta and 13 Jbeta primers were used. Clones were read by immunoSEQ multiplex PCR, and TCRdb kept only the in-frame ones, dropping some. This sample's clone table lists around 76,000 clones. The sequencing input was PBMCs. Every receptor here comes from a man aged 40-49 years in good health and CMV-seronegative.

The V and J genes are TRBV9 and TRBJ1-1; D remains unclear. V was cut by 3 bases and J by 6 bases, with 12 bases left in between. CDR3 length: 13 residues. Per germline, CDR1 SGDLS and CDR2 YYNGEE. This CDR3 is CASSARPQAEAFF. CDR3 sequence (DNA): TGTGCCAGCAGCGCCCGCCCGCAGGCTGAAGCTTTCTTT.

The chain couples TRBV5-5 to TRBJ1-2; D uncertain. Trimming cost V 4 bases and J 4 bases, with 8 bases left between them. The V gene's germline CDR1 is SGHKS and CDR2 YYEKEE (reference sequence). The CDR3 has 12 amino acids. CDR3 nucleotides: TGTGCCAGCAGCGACGGAGGCTATGGCTACACCTTC. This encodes CASSDGGYGYTF.

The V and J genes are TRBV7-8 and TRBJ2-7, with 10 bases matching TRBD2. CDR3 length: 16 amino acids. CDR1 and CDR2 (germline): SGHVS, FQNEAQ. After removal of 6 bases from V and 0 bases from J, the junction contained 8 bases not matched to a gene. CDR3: CASSYRTSGSSYEQYF. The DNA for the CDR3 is TGTGCCAGCAGTTACCGGACTAGCGGTAGCTCCTACGAGCAGTACTTC.

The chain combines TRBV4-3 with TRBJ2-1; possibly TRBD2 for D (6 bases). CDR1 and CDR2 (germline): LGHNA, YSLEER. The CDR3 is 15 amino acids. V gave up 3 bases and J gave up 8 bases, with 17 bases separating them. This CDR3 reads CASSHPRAGSHEQFF. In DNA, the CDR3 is TGCGCCAGCAGCCACCCCCGGGCGGGATCCCATGAGCAGTTCTTC.

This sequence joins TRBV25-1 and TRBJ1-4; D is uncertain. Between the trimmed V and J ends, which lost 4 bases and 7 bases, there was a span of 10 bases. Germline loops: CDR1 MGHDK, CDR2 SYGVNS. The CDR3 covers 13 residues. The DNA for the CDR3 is TGTGCCAGCAGTGGCCTTCGGAGTGAAAAACTGTTTTTT. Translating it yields CASSGLRSEKLFF.

The CDR3 DNA reads TGCGCCAGCAGCTTAAGGAGAAACATGAACACCGGGGAGCTGTTTTTT. This codes for CASSLRRNMNTGELFF. The chain links TRBV5-1 to TRBJ2-2; D remains ambiguous. Per germline, CDR1 SGHRS and CDR2 YFSETQ. Trimming removed 2 bases at V and 1 base at J, with 12 bases between. This CDR3 has 16 residues.

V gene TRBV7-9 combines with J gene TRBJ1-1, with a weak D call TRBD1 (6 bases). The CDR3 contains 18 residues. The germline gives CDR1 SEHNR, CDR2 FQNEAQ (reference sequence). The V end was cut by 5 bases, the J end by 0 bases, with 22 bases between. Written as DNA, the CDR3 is TGTGCCAGCAGCATTGGGGTCGGGAGGGGGGCTATGAACACTGAAGCTTTCTTT. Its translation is CASSIGVGRGAMNTEAFF.

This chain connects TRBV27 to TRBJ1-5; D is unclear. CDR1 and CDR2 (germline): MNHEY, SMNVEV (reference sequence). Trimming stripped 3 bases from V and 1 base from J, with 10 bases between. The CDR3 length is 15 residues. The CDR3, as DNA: TGTGCCAGCAGTTTTTCAGTCCAGAGCAATCAGCCCCAGCATTTT. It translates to CASSFSVQSNQPQHF.

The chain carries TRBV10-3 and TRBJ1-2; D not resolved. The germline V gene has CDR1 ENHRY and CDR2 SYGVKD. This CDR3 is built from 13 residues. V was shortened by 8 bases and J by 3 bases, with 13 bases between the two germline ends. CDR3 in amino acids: CAIGEGSDYGYTF. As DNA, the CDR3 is TGTGCCATCGGGGAGGGTTCGGACTATGGCTACACCTTC.

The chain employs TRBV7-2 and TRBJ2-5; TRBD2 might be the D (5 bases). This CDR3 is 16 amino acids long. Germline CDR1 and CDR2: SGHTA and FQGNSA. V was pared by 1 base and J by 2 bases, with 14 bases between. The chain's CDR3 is CASSLGGSAAQETQYF. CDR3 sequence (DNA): TGTGCCAGCAGCTTAGGTGGGAGCGCTGCGCAAGAGACCCAGTACTTC.

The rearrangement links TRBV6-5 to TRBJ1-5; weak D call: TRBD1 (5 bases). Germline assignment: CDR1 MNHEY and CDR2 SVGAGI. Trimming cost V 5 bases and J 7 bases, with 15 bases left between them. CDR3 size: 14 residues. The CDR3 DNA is TGTGCCAGCAGTCCGGGACTCATGGGGCAGCCCCAGCATTTT. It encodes CASSPGLMGQPQHF.

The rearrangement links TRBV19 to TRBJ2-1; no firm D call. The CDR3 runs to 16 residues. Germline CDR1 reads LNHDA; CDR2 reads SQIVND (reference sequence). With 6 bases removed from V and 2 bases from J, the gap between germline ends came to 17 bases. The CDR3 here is CASSRGTADPYNEQFF. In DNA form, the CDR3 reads TGTGCCAGTAGCCGCGGAACGGCAGACCCCTACAATGAGCAGTTCTTC. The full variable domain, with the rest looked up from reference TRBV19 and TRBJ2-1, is DGGITQSPKYLFRKEGQNVTLSCEQNLNHDAMYWYRQDPGQGLRLIYYSQIVNDFQKGDIAEGYSVSREKKESFPLTVTSAQKNPTAFYLCASSRGTADPYNEQFFGPGTRLTVL.

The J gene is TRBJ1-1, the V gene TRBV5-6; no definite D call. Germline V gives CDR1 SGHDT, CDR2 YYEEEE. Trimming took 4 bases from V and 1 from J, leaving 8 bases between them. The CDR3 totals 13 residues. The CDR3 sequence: CASSPPGNTEAFF. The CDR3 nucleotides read TGTGCCAGCAGCCCCCCAGGGAACACTGAAGCTTTCTTT.

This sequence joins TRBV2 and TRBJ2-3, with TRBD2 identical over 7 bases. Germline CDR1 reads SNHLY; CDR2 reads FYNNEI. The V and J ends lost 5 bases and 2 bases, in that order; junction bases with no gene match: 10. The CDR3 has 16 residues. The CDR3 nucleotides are TGTGCCAGCAGTCCGCACGGAGCGGGATCCACAGATACGCAGTATTTT. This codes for CASSPHGAGSTDTQYF.

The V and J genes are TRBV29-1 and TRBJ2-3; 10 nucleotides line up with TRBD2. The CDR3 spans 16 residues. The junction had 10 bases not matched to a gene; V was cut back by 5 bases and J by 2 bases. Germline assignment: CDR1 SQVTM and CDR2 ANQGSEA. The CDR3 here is CSVSGVAGGITDTQYF. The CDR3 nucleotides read TGCAGCGTTTCCGGAGTAGCGGGAGGCATCACAGATACGCAGTATTTT.

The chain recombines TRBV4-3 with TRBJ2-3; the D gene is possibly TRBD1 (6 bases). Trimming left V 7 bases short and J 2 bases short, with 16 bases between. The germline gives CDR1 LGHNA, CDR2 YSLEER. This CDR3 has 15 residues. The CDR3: CASNKQGPNTDTQYF. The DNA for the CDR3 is TGCGCCAGCAACAAACAGGGCCCCAACACAGATACGCAGTATTTT.

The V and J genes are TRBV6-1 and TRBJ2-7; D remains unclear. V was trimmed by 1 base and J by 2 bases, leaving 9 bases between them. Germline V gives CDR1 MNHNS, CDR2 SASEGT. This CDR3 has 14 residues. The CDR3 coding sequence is TGTGCCAGCAGTGAAGGGGCACAGCCCTACGAGCAGTACTTC. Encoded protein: CASSEGAQPYEQYF.

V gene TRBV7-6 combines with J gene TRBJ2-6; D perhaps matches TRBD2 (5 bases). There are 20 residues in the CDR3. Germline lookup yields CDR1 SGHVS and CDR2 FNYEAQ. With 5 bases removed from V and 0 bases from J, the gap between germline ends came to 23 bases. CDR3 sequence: CASSPNSKGDVRSGANVLTF. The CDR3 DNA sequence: TGTGCCAGCAGCCCAAACTCGAAGGGAGACGTACGCTCTGGGGCCAACGTCCTGACTTTC.

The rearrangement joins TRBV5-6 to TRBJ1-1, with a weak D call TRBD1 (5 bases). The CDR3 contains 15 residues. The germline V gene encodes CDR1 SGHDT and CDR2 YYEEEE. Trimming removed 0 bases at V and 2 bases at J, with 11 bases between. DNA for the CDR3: TGTGCCAGCAGCTTGGTAGGCAGGGCAAACACTGAAGCTTTCTTT. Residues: CASSLVGRANTEAFF.

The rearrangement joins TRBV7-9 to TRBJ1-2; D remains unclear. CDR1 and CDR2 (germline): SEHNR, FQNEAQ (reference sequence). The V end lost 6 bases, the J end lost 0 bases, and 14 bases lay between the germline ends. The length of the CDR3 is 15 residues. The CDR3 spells CASRRSGKANYGYTF. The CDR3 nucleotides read TGTGCCAGCAGGAGATCGGGGAAAGCTAACTATGGCTACACCTTC. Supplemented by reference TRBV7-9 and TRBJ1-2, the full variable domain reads DTGVSQNPRHKITKRGQNVTFRCDPISEHNRLYWYRQTLGQGPEFLTYFQNEAQLEKSRLLSDRFSAERPKGSFSTLEIQRTEQGDSAMYLCASRRSGKANYGYTFGSGTRLTVV.

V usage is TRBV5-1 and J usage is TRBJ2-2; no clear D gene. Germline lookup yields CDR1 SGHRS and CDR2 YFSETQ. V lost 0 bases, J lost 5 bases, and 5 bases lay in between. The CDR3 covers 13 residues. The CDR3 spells CASSLARTGELFF. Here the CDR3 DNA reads TGCGCCAGCAGCTTGGCCAGGACCGGGGAGCTGTTTTTT. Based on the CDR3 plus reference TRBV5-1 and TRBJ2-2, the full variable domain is KAGVTQTPRYLIKTRGQQVTLSCSPISGHRSVSWYQQTPGQGLQFLFEYFSETQRNKGNFPGRFSGRQFSNSRSEMNVSTLELGDSALYLCASSLARTGELFFGEGSRLTVL.

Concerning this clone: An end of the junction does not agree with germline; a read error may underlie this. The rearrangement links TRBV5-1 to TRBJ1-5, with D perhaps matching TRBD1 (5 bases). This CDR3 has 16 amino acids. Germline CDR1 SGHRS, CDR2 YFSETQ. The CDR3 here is CASSLGPGGDNQPQHF. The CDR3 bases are TGCGCCAGCAGTTTGGGGCCCGGAGGGGACAATCAGCCCCAGCATTTT.

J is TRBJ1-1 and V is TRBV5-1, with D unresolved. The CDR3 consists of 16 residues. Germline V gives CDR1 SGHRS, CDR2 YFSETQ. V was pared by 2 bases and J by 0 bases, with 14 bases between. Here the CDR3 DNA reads TGCGCCAGCAGCTTTGGGGTCGGGGTAATGAACACTGAAGCTTTCTTT. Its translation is CASSFGVGVMNTEAFF.

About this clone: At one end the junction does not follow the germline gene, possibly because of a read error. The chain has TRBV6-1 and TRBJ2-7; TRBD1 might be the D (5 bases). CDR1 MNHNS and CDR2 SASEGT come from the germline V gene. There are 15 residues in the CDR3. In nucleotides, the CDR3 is TGTGCCACCAGTAGTGTTCGACAGTCCGTCTACGAGCAGTACTTC. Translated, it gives CATSSVRQSVYEQYF.

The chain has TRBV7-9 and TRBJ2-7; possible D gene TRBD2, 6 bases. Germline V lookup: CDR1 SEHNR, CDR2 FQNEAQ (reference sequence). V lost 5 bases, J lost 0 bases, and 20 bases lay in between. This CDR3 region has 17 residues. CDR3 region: CASSLSGGSGYSYEQYF. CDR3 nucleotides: TGTGCCAGCAGCCTCTCCGGGGGTAGCGGTTACTCCTACGAGCAGTACTTC.

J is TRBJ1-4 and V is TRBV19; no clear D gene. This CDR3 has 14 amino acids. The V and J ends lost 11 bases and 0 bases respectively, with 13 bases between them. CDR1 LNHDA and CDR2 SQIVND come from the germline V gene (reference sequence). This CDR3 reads CAGLLWSTNEKLFF. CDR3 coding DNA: TGTGCCGGACTGTTGTGGTCAACTAATGAAAAACTGTTTTTT. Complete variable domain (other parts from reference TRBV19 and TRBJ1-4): DGGITQSPKYLFRKEGQNVTLSCEQNLNHDAMYWYRQDPGQGLRLIYYSQIVNDFQKGDIAEGYSVSREKKESFPLTVTSAQKNPTAFYLCAGLLWSTNEKLFFGSGTQLSVL.

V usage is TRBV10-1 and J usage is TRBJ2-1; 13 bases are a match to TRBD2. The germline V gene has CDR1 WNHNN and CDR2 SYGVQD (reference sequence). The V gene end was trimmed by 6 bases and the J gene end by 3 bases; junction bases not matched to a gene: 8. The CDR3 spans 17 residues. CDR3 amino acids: CASSDITSGGDYNEQFF. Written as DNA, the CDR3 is TGCGCCAGCAGCGACATTACTAGCGGGGGGGACTACAATGAGCAGTTCTTC.

The CDR3 loop reads CASTDRVGALGEQYF. In DNA, the CDR3 is TGTGCCAGCACCGACAGGGTTGGAGCTTTGGGCGAGCAGTACTTC. V and J are TRBV6-5 and TRBJ2-7; the match to TRBD1 covers 7 bases. CDR3 length: 15 amino acids. Germline trimming cut 7 bases from V and 6 bases from J; bases unmatched to any gene: 15. Germline V lookup: CDR1 MNHEY, CDR2 SVGAGI.

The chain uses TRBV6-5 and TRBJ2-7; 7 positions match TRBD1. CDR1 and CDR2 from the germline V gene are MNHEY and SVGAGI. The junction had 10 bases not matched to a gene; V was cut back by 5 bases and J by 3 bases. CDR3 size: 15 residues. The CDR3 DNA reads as TGTGCCAGCAGTCGCTCCTACAGGGGTCACTACGAGCAGTACTTC. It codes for CASSRSYRGHYEQYF.

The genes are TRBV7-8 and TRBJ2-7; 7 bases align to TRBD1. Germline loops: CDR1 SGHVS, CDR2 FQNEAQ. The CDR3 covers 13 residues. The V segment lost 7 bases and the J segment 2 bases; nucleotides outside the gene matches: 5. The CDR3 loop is CASNNGQAYEQYF. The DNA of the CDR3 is TGTGCCAGCAACAACGGACAGGCCTACGAGCAGTACTTC.